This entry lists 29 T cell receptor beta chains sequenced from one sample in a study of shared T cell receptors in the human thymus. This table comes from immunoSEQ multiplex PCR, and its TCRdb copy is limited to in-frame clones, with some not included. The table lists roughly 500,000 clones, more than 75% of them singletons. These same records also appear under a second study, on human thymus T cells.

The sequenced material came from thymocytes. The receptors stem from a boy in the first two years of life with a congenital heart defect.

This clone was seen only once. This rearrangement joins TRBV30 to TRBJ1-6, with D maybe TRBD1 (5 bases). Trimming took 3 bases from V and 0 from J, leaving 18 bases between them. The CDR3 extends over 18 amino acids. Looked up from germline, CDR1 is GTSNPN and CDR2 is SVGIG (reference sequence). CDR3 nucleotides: TGTGCCTGGAGCCCCACGGGCGGGGCATTCTCCTATAATTCACCCCTCCACTTT. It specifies CAWSPTGGAFSYNSPLHF. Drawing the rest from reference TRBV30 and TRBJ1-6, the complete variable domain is SQTIHQWPATLVQPVGSPLSLECTVEGTSNPNLYWYRQAAGRGLQLLFYSVGIGQISSEVPQNLSASRPQDRQFILSSKKLLLSDSGFYLCAWSPTGGAFSYNSPLHFGNGTRLTVT.

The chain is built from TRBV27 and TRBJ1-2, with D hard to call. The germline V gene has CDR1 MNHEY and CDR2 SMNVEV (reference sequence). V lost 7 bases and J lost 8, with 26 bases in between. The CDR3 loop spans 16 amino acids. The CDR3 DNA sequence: TGTGCCAGCACCCCGGGTTATAGGGTGAGGGTCGAAGGCTACACCTTC. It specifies CASTPGYRVRVEGYTF.

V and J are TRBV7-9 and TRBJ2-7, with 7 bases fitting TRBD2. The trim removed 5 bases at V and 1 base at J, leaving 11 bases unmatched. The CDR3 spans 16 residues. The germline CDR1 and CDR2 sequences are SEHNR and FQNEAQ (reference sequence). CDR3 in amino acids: CASSPHEASGSYEQYF. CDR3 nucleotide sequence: TGTGCCAGCAGCCCCCACGAGGCTAGCGGATCCTACGAGCAGTACTTC.

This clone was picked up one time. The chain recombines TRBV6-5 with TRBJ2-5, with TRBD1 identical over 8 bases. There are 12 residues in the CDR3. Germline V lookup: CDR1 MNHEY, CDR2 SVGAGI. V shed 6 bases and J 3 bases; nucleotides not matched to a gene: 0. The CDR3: CASRGQEETQYF. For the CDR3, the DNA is TGTGCCAGCAGGGGACAGGAAGAGACCCAGTACTTC.

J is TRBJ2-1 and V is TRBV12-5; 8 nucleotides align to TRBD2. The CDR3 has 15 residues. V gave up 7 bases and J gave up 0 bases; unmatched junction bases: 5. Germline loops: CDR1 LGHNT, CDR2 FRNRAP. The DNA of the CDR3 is TGTGCTAGTGATACGGGAGGGCCCTCCTACAATGAGCAGTTCTTC. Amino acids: CASDTGGPSYNEQFF.

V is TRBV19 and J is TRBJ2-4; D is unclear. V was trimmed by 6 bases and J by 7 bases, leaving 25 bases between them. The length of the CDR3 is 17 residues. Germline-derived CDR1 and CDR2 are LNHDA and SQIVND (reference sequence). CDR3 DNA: TGTGCCAGTAGCCCGACCCGAAAACTGACGGTGGGCAACATTCAGTACTTC. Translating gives CASSPTRKLTVGNIQYF. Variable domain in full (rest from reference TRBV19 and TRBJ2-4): DGGITQSPKYLFRKEGQNVTLSCEQNLNHDAMYWYRQDPGQGLRLIYYSQIVNDFQKGDIAEGYSVSREKKESFPLTVTSAQKNPTAFYLCASSPTRKLTVGNIQYFGAGTRLSVL.

CDR3 in DNA: TGCGCCAGCAGCTTAGGGACTAGCAAGACGTCATACAATGAGCAGTTCTTC. Its translation is CASSLGTSKTSYNEQFF. The genes are TRBV5-1 and TRBJ2-1; 9 nucleotides agree with TRBD2. CDR3 length equals 17 residues. Losses at the gene ends were 2 bases for V and 4 bases for J; bases not matched to a gene: 10. Germline assignment: CDR1 SGHRS and CDR2 YFSETQ.

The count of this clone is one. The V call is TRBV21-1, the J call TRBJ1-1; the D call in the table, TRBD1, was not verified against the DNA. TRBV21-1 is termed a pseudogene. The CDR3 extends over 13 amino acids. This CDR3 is CASSPHANTEAFF. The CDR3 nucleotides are TGTGCCAGCAGTCCACACGCGAACACTGAAGCTTTCTTT.

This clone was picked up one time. The chain's CDR3 is CASSTDRAGEQYF. As DNA, the CDR3 is TGTGCCAGCAGCACAGACAGGGCCGGGGAGCAGTACTTC. V usage is TRBV27 and J usage is TRBJ2-7, with TRBD1 matching 7 bases. The V and J ends lost 6 bases and 7 bases, in that order; junction bases with no gene match: 9. The germline CDR1 and CDR2 sequences are MNHEY and SMNVEV (reference sequence). The length of the CDR3 is 13 residues.

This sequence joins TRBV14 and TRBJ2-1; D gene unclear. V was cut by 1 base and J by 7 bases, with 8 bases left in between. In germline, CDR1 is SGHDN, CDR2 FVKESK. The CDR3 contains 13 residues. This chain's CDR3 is CASSQVPGNEQFF. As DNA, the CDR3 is TGTGCCAGCAGCCAAGTTCCCGGGAATGAGCAGTTCTTC.

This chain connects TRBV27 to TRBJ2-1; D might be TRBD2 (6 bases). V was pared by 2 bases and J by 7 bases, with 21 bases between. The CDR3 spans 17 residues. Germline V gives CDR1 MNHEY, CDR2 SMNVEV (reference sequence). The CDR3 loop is CASSLSLSGPSTNEQFF. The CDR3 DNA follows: TGTGCCAGCAGTTTAAGTCTTAGCGGTCCGTCCACGAATGAGCAGTTCTTC.

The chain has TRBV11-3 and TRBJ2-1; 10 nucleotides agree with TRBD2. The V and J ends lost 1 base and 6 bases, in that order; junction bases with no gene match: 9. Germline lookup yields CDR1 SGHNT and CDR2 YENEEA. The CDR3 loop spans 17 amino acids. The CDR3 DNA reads TGTGCCAGCAGCTTAGGGGCTAGCGGGAGTCGGTCCAATGAGCAGTTCTTC. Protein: CASSLGASGSRSNEQFF.

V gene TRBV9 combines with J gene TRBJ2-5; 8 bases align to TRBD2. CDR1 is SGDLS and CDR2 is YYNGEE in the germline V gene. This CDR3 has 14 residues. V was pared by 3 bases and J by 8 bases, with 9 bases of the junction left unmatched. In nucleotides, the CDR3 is TGTGCCAGCAGCGGAAAAGCGGGAGAGGATACCCAGTACTTC. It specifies CASSGKAGEDTQYF.

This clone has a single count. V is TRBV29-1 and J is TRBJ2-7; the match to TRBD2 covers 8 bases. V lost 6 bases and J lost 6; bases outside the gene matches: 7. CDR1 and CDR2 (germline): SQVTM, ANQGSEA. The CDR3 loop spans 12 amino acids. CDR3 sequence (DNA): TGCAGCGTGACGGGACTAGTCGGCGAGCAGTACTTC. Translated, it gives CSVTGLVGEQYF.

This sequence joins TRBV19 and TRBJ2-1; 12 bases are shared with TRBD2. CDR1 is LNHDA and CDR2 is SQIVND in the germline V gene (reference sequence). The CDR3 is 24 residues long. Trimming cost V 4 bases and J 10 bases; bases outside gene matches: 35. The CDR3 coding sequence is TGTGCCAGTAGTACGCGGACAGGGATCACGTTCGGACTAGCGGGAAATGCCTGGGGATCGGAGCAGTTCTTC. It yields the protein CASSTRTGITFGLAGNAWGSEQFF.

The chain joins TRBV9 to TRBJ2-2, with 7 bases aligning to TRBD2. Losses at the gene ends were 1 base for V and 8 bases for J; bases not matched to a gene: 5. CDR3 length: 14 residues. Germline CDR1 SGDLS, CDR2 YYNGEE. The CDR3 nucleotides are TGTGCCAGCAGCGTACTGCTAGCGGAAGGGGAGCTGTTTTTT. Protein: CASSVLLAEGELFF.

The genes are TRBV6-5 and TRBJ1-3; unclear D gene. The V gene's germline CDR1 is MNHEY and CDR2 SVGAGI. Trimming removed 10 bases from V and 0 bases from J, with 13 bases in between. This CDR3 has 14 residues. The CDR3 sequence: CATLGRDSGNTIYF. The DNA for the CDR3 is TGTGCCACCCTAGGAAGAGACTCTGGAAACACCATATATTTT.

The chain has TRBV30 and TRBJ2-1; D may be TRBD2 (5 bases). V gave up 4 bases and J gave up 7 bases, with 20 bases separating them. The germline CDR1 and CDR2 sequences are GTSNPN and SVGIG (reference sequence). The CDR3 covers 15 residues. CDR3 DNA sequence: TGTGCCTGGATATATACGGGATACGTGTGGAATGAGCAGTTCTTC. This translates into CAWIYTGYVWNEQFF.

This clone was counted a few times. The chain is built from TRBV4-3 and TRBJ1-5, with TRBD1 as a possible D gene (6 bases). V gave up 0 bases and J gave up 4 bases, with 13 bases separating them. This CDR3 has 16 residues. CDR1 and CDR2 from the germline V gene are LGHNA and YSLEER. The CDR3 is CASSQDHGDINQPQHF. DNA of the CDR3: TGCGCCAGCAGCCAAGATCACGGGGACATTAATCAGCCCCAGCATTTT.

DNA for the CDR3: TGTGCCAGTAACGGGGGGAACTATGGCTACACCTTC. It is translated as CASNGGNYGYTF. The rearrangement joins TRBV6-5 to TRBJ1-2; TRBD1 is a possible D gene (5 bases). Looked up from germline, CDR1 is MNHEY and CDR2 is SVGAGI. The length of the CDR3 is 12 residues. The ends were cut back, 9 bases at V and 2 bases at J, with 10 bases in the middle.

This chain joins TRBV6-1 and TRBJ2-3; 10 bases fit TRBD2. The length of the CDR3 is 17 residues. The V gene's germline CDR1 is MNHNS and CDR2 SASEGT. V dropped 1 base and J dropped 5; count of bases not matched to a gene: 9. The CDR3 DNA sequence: TGTGCCAGCAGTGAAGGGTCAGCGGGAGGGCGGATAGATACGCAGTATTTT. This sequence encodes CASSEGSAGGRIDTQYF.

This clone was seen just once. The CDR3 protein is CASGPSIEEQYF. In DNA, the CDR3 is TGTGCCAGCGGTCCTAGTATAGAAGAGCAGTACTTC. The genes are TRBV25-1 and TRBJ2-7, with D uncertain. V lost 8 bases, J lost 7 bases, and 15 bases lay in between. CDR1 MGHDK and CDR2 SYGVNS come from the germline V gene. This CDR3 has 12 amino acids.

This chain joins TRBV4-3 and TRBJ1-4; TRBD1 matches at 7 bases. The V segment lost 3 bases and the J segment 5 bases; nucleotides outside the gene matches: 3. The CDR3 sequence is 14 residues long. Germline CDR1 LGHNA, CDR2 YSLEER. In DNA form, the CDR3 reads TGCGCCAGCAGCCAGGAACAGGGGAATGAAAAACTGTTTTTT. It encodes CASSQEQGNEKLFF.

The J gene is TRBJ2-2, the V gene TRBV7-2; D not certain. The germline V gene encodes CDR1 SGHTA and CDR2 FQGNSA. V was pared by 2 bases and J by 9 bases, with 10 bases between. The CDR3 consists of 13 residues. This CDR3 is CASSLQSPWELFF. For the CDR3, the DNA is TGTGCCAGCAGCTTACAGTCGCCCTGGGAGCTGTTTTTT. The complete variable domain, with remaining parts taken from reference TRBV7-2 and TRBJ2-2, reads GAGVSQSPSNKVTEKGKDVELRCDPISGHTALYWYRQSLGQGLEFLIYFQGNSAPDKSGLPSDRFSAERTGGSVSTLTIQRTQQEDSAVYLCASSLQSPWELFFGEGSRLTVL.

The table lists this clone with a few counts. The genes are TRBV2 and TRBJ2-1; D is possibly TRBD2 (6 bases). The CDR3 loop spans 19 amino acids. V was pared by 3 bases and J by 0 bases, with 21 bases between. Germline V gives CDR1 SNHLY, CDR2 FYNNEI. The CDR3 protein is CASSDPPHIAVSSYNEQFF. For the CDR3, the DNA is TGTGCCAGCAGTGATCCCCCCCATATAGCGGTAAGCTCCTACAATGAGCAGTTCTTC.

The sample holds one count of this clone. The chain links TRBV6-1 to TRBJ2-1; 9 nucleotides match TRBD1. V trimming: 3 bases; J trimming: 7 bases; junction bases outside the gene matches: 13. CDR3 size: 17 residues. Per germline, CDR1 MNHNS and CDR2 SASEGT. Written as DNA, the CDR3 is TGTGCCAGCAGTGATCTCCTGCCGGGACAGGGTACGAATGAGCAGTTCTTC. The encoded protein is CASSDLLPGQGTNEQFF.

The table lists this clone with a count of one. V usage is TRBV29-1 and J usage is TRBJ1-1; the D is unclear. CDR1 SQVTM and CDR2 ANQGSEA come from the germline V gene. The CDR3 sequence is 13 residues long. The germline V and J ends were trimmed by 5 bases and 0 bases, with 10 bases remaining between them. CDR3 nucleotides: TGCAGCGTTACAAAGGCGGTGAACACTGAAGCTTTCTTT. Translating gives CSVTKAVNTEAFF. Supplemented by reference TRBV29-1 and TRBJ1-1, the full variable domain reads SAVISQKPSRDICQRGTSLTIQCQVDSQVTMMFWYRQQPGQSLTLIATANQGSEATYESGFVIDKFPISRPNLTFSTLTVSNMSPEDSSIYLCSVTKAVNTEAFFGQGTRLTVV.

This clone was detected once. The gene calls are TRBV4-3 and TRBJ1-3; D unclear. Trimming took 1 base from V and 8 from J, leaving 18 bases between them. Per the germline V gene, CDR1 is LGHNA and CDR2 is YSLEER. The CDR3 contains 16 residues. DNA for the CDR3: TGCGCCAGCAGCCAAGCTCGAGGGATCCCAAACTACACCATATATTTT. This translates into CASSQARGIPNYTIYF.

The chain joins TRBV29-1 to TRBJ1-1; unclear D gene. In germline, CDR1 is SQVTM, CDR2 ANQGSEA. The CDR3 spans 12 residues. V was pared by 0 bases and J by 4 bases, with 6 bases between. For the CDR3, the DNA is TGCAGCGTTGAAGAAGCCCCCACTGAAGCTTTCTTT. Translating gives CSVEEAPTEAFF.